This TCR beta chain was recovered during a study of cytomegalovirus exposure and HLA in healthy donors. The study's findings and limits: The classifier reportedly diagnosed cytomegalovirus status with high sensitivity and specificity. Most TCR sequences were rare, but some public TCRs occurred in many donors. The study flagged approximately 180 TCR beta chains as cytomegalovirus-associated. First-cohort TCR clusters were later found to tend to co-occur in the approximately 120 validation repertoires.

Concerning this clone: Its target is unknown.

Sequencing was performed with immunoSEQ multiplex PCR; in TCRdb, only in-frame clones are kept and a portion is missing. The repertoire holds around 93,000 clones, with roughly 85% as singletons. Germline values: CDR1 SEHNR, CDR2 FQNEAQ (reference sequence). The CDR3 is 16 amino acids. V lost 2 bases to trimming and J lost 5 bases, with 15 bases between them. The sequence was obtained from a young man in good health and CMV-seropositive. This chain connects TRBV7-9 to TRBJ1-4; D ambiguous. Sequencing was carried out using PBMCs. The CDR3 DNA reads TGTGCCAGCAGCTTAACCGCGGGTTTAGAGAATGAAAAACTGTTTTTT. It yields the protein CASSLTAGLENEKLFF. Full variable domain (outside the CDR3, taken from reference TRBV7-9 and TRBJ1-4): DTGVSQNPRHKITKRGQNVTFRCDPISEHNRLYWYRQTLGQGPEFLTYFQNEAQLEKSRLLSDRFSAERPKGSFSTLEIQRTEQGDSAMYLCASSLTAGLENEKLFFGSGTQLSVL.